These T cell receptor beta chains were read from a single sample in a study of cytomegalovirus exposure and HLA in healthy donors. Measured with immunoSEQ multiplex PCR; TCRdb has only the in-frame clones, and not every one. Among 100,000 or so clones listed, roughly 70% were seen once. Input material: PBMCs. These receptors were collected from a man aged 50 or older in good health and CMV-seronegative. Each CDR3 is given with its conserved first and last residue. A D gene is named only where the DNA matches it firmly. Clone sizes are given selectively: once, few, many, or a class where the clone is expanded.

J gene,clone size,V gene,D gene,CDR3 protein,CDR3 DNA
TRBJ1-2,NA,TRBV9,NA,CASDSNYGYTF,TGTGCCTCTGACAGTAACTATGGCTACACCTTC
TRBJ2-2,NA,TRBV14,TRBD1,CASSLAGTAKTGELFF,TGTGCCAGCAGCCTTGCCGGGACAGCTAAAACCGGGGAGCTGTTTTTT
TRBJ2-6,few,TRBV5-6,TRBD1,CASSPNRGAPSGANVLTF,TGTGCCAGCAGCCCTAACAGGGGCGCTCCCTCTGGGGCCAACGTCCTGACTTTC
TRBJ1-1,NA,TRBV27,NA,CASSWGRNTEAFF,TGTGCCAGCAGTTGGGGCCGAAACACTGAAGCTTTCTTT
TRBJ2-1,NA,TRBV18,NA,CASSPLYLVLRGPYLSSYNEQFF,TGTGCCAGCTCACCGCTCTACCTAGTCTTGCGGGGGCCCTACCTGAGCTCCTACAATGAGCAGTTCTTC
TRBJ2-7,NA,TRBV25-1,TRBD1,CASSDPPGQGSYEQYF,TGTGCCAGCAGTGACCCCCCGGGACAGGGCTCCTACGAGCAGTACTTC
TRBJ1-5,NA,TRBV5-6,NA,CASSLGTVSNQPQHF,TGTGCCAGCAGCTTGGGGACTGTTAGCAATCAGCCCCAGCATTTT
TRBJ2-5,NA,TRBV11-2,TRBD2,CASSLGPLAGGRETQYF,TGTGCCAGCAGCTTAGGCCCACTAGCGGGGGGGAGGGAGACCCAGTACTTC
TRBJ2-3,NA,TRBV7-2,NA,CASSLGLGGRGDTQYF,TGTGCCAGCAGCTTAGGTCTCGGGGGGCGGGGAGATACGCAGTATTTT
TRBJ1-5,NA,TRBV2,NA,CASSGTASNNQPQHF,TGTGCCAGCAGTGGGACAGCGTCTAACAATCAGCCCCAGCATTTT
TRBJ2-1,NA,TRBV20-1,TRBD1,CSARPWTGVF,TGCAGTGCTAGACCATGGACAGGGGTCTTC
TRBJ2-1,NA,TRBV9,TRBD2,CASSVSSGGINEQFF,TGTGCCAGCAGCGTTTCTAGCGGGGGGATAAATGAGCAGTTCTTC
TRBJ1-2,NA,TRBV27,NA,CASSLSRLGYGYTF,TGTGCCAGCAGTTTATCCCGACTGGGCTATGGCTACACCTTC
TRBJ2-3,NA,TRBV6-6,TRBD1,CASSASGQGPSQYF,TGTGCCAGCAGTGCCTCGGGACAGGGCCCTTCGCAGTATTTT
TRBJ2-2,few,TRBV28,NA,CAGQRNTGELFF,TGTGCCGGGCAACGAAACACCGGGGAGCTGTTTTTT
TRBJ2-1,NA,TRBV27,TRBD2,CASSSGTSGGAGNEQFF,TGTGCCAGCAGTTCCGGGACTAGCGGGGGGGCCGGGAATGAGCAGTTCTTC
TRBJ1-4,NA,TRBV19,TRBD1,CASSSGQGGNEKLFF,TGTGCCAGTAGTTCTGGACAGGGAGGTAATGAAAAACTGTTTTTT
TRBJ2-1,NA,TRBV10-1,NA,CASSESAGQDEQFF,TGCGCCAGCAGTGAGTCGGCGGGGCAGGATGAGCAGTTCTTC
TRBJ2-3,NA,TRBV7-3,NA,CASSPSGGPDTQYF,TGTGCCAGCAGCCCATCCGGGGGACCAGATACGCAGTATTTT
TRBJ2-3,NA,TRBV6-1,NA,CASSEQGRLTDTQYF,TGTGCCAGCAGTGAACAGGGCAGACTCACAGATACGCAGTATTTT
TRBJ1-2,NA,TRBV9,TRBD1,CASSVGDRGLYGYTF,TGTGCCAGCAGCGTAGGAGACAGGGGGCTCTATGGCTACACCTTC
TRBJ2-7,NA,TRBV27,TRBD2,CATLAGGAEQYF,TGTGCCACCCTAGCGGGAGGGGCCGAGCAGTACTTC
TRBJ2-2,NA,TRBV9,TRBD2,CASSGTRTSGNTGELFF,TGTGCCAGCAGCGGGACTCGGACTAGCGGGAACACCGGGGAGCTGTTTTTT
TRBJ2-7,few,TRBV19,NA,CAASPGGAYEQYF,TGTGCCGCGAGCCCCGGGGGTGCCTACGAGCAGTACTTC
TRBJ1-1,NA,TRBV7-9,NA,CASSPQGNTEAFF,TGTGCCAGCAGCCCCCAGGGGAACACTGAAGCTTTCTTT
TRBJ1-2,NA,TRBV7-9,TRBD1,CASSSSDRDVYGYTF,TGTGCCAGCAGCTCCTCGGACAGGGACGTCTATGGCTACACCTTC
TRBJ1-1,NA,TRBV19,TRBD1,CASSIDRGQGMRTEAFF,TGTGCCAGTAGTATAGATCGAGGACAGGGTATGAGGACTGAAGCTTTCTTT
TRBJ2-5,NA,TRBV25-1,NA,CASSELGLRTQYF,TGTGCCAGCAGTGAATTGGGGCTCAGGACCCAGTACTTC
TRBJ2-7,NA,TRBV28,NA,CASSYRLLQGYEQYF,TGTGCCAGCAGTTACCGCCTCCTACAGGGCTACGAGCAGTATTTC
TRBJ2-7,few,TRBV19,NA,CASSHQKGASYEQYF,TGTGCCAGCTCACACCAAAAGGGAGCCTCCTACGAGCAGTACTTC
TRBJ2-1,few,TRBV5-4,NA,CASSLAGVRGSYNEQFF,TGTGCCAGCAGCTTAGCAGGGGTGCGAGGCTCCTACAATGAGCAGTTCTTC
TRBJ2-1,NA,TRBV21-1,NA,CASSKVILVQTSGSGYNEQFF,TGTGCCAGCAGCAAAGTAATTTTGGTCCAGACTAGCGGGAGTGGCTACAATGAGCAGTTCTTC
TRBJ2-7,NA,TRBV5-4,NA,CASSFSGYEQYF,TGTGCCAGCAGCTTTAGCGGCTACGAGCAGTACTTC
TRBJ1-2,few,TRBV28,NA,CASSYRVGGYTF,TGTGCCAGCAGCTACAGGGTTGGTGGCTACACCTTC
TRBJ1-5,NA,TRBV27,NA,CASSQAGRPQHF,TGTGCCAGCTCACAGGCCGGGCGACCCCAGCATTTT
TRBJ2-5,NA,TRBV2,TRBD2,CASRRGGRGETQYF,TGTGCCAGCCGACGGGGGGGGCGGGGAGAGACCCAGTACTTC
TRBJ1-5,NA,TRBV18,NA,CASSGGPGGGKGIGNQPQHF,TGTGCCAGCTCAGGCGGACCAGGTGGGGGGAAGGGGATTGGCAATCAGCCCCAGCATTTT
TRBJ2-5,few,TRBV15,TRBD2,CATSMGTSKETQYF,TGTGCCACCAGCATGGGGACTAGTAAGGAGACCCAGTACTTC
TRBJ2-3,NA,TRBV19,TRBD1,CASSPRTGLSTDTQYF,TGTGCCAGTAGTCCCAGGACAGGGCTTAGCACAGATACGCAGTATTTT
TRBJ2-5,NA,TRBV20-1,NA,CSARPEETQYF,TGCAGTGCTAGACCAGAAGAGACCCAGTACTTC
TRBJ1-2,once,TRBV19,NA,CASSIYWSGSHGYTF,TGTGCCAGTAGTATTTATTGGTCGGGGAGCCATGGCTACACCTTC
TRBJ1-2,NA,TRBV9,NA,CASSGWTTDFNYGYTF,TGTGCCAGCAGCGGATGGACGACAGACTTTAACTATGGCTACACCTTC
TRBJ1-2,NA,TRBV5-4,TRBD1,CASSRQGIPSYGYTF,TGTGCCAGCAGCAGACAGGGGATCCCTAGCTATGGCTACACCTTC
TRBJ1-6,few,TRBV19,NA,CASSPPSLNSPLHF,TGTGCCAGTAGCCCTCCCTCTTTGAATTCACCCCTCCACTTT
TRBJ2-7,NA,TRBV2,NA,CASSPDIPSSYEQYF,TGTGCCAGCAGTCCGGACATACCGAGCTCCTACGAGCAGTACTTC
TRBJ1-2,NA,TRBV19,NA,CASSIRDWTFYTF,TGTGCCAGTAGTATTAGGGACTGGACTTTCTACACCTTC
TRBJ2-7,NA,TRBV7-9,TRBD1,CSSSRGQAPYSYEQYF,TGTTCCAGCAGCCGTGGACAGGCCCCCTATTCCTACGAGCAGTACTTC
TRBJ2-3,NA,TRBV7-2,TRBD1,CASSPRTGSTDTQYF,TGTGCCAGCAGCCCCCGGACAGGTAGCACAGATACGCAGTATTTT
TRBJ2-5,once,TRBV10-3,NA,CAISDTGTRPGQYF,TGTGCCATCAGTGACACCGGGACTCGTCCCGGGCAGTACTTC
TRBJ2-7,NA,TRBV19,NA,CASSATGIVYEQYF,TGTGCCAGTAGTGCAACAGGGATCGTCTACGAGCAGTACTTC
TRBJ1-1,NA,TRBV28,NA,CASSLLRVTEAFF,TGTGCCAGCAGTTTATTACGGGTTACTGAAGCTTTCTTT